The next 29 T cell receptor beta chains were all read from a single sample in a study of cytomegalovirus exposure and HLA in healthy donors. The study ran its PCR with 60 Vbeta and 13 Jbeta primers. The repertoire was sequenced with immunoSEQ multiplex PCR; TCRdb's copy has only in-frame clones and lacks some. This sample contains 200,000 to 250,000 clones. The sequenced sample consisted of PBMCs. These receptors came from a girl between 2 and 10 years old in good health and CMV-seropositive.

The rearrangement links TRBV7-9 to TRBJ2-1, with 8 bases fitting TRBD1. The CDR3 is 14 residues long. V trimming: 5 bases; J trimming: 2 bases; junction bases outside the gene matches: 2. Germline V gene data show CDR1 as SEHNR and CDR2 as FQNEAQ (reference sequence). The CDR3 region has the DNA TGTGCCAGCAGCGGACAGGGAACCTACAATGAGCAGTTCTTC. The encoded protein is CASSGQGTYNEQFF.

This chain joins TRBV4-1 and TRBJ1-2; D unresolved. V was cut by 1 base and J by 8 bases, with 8 bases left in between. There are 12 residues in the CDR3. The germline V gene has CDR1 MGHRA and CDR2 YSYEKL. The CDR3 DNA is TGCGCCAGCAGCCAAGGGGAGGCCGGCTACACCTTC. Its protein product is CASSQGEAGYTF.

In DNA, the CDR3 is TGTGCCAGCTCGGTGGGGCCGGCCTACGAGCAGTACTTC. Translating it yields CASSVGPAYEQYF. V usage is TRBV6-1 and J usage is TRBJ2-7; D perhaps matches TRBD1 (5 bases). This CDR3 is 13 amino acids long. Trimming removed 8 bases from V and 2 bases from J, with 13 bases in between. Germline CDR1 and CDR2: MNHNS and SASEGT.

As for this clone: The sample has other DNA sequences that encode this CDR3 too. The genes are TRBV15 and TRBJ1-2, with TRBD1 matching 7 bases. V lost 4 bases to trimming and J lost 5 bases; unmatched junction nucleotides: 10. Germline values: CDR1 LNHNV, CDR2 YYDKDF (reference sequence). The CDR3 contains 15 residues. CDR3 protein: CATSIGQEQLYGYTF. The CDR3, as DNA: TGTGCCACCAGCATTGGACAGGAGCAGTTGTATGGCTACACCTTC.

V is TRBV11-2 and J is TRBJ2-7; 9 bases agree with TRBD2. This CDR3 is 16 amino acids long. V gave up 5 bases and J gave up 2 bases; unmatched junction bases: 10. Germline lookup yields CDR1 SGHAT and CDR2 FQNNGV. CDR3 sequence (DNA): TGTGCCAGCAGCCCCCGACTAGCGGAACGAACCTACGAGCAGTACTTC. It specifies CASSPRLAERTYEQYF. The full variable domain, completed using reference TRBV11-2 and TRBJ2-7, is EAGVAQSPRYKIIEKRQSVAFWCNPISGHATLYWYQQILGQGPKLLIQFQNNGVVDDSQLPKDRFSAERLKGVDSTLKIQPAKLEDSAVYLCASSPRLAERTYEQYFGPGTRLTVT.

The rearrangement joins TRBV27 to TRBJ2-1; perhaps TRBD2 as D (5 bases). V dropped 2 bases and J dropped 2 bases, with 10 bases sitting between them. The CDR3 loop spans 15 amino acids. Germline V gene lookup returns CDR1 MNHEY and CDR2 SMNVEV (reference sequence). The CDR3 nucleotides read TGTGCCAGCAGTTTAAGGGCGGAGGCCTACAATGAGCAGTTCTTC. Its protein is CASSLRAEAYNEQFF.

CDR3 protein: CASSFSRGTDTQYF. Here the CDR3 DNA reads TGTGCCAGCAGCTTCTCCAGGGGAACAGATACGCAGTATTTT. V gene TRBV5-4 combines with J gene TRBJ2-3, with D maybe TRBD1 (6 bases). The CDR3 spans 14 residues. Trimming cost V 2 bases and J 3 bases, with 10 bases left between them. In germline, CDR1 is SGHNT, CDR2 YYREEE (reference sequence).

This chain connects TRBV10-3 to TRBJ1-4; a possible D gene is TRBD1 (5 bases). CDR3 length equals 14 residues. The germline gives CDR1 ENHRY, CDR2 SYGVKD. The V gene lost 3 bases and the J gene lost 7 bases, with 12 bases spanning the gap. The CDR3: CAISDVGVGEKLFF. CDR3 coding DNA: TGTGCCATCAGTGACGTAGGGGTGGGTGAAAAACTGTTTTTT.

The chain has TRBV19 and TRBJ2-1, with a tentative D call TRBD1 (6 bases). The CDR3 runs to 14 residues. The V gene lost 4 bases and the J gene lost 9 bases, with 16 bases spanning the gap. Germline CDR1 reads LNHDA; CDR2 reads SQIVND (reference sequence). The DNA of the CDR3 is TGTGCCAGTAGTACCCTACGGACAGATGGTGAGCAGTTCTTC. Translation gives CASSTLRTDGEQFF.

The V gene is TRBV2, the J gene TRBJ2-5; D perhaps matches TRBD1 (6 bases). Deletions cut 8 bases from V and 5 bases from J, with 21 bases between. CDR1 SNHLY and CDR2 FYNNEI come from the germline V gene. The CDR3 sequence is 15 residues long. CDR3 region: CASHLQGLQGETQYF. In nucleotides, the CDR3 is TGTGCCAGCCATCTACAGGGCCTCCAGGGGGAGACCCAGTACTTC.

This chain connects TRBV2 to TRBJ2-5; 8 bases are a match to TRBD2. The trim removed 11 bases at V and 4 bases at J, leaving 9 bases unmatched. This CDR3 is 13 amino acids long. Germline V gene lookup returns CDR1 SNHLY and CDR2 FYNNEI. CDR3 residues: CALRGVLSETQYF. Written as DNA, the CDR3 is TGTGCCCTGCGGGGGGTACTGTCAGAGACCCAGTACTTC.

This chain uses TRBV11-2 with TRBJ2-5, with 8 bases that match TRBD2. Trimming took 3 bases from V and 1 from J; bases not matched to a gene: 4. This CDR3 spans 15 amino acids. CDR1 is SGHAT and CDR2 is FQNNGV in the germline V gene. CDR3 in DNA: TGTGCCAGCAGCTTTTCGGGGGGGCCCCAAGAGACCCAGTACTTC. The encoded protein is CASSFSGGPQETQYF.

The gene calls are TRBV28 and TRBJ2-7; tentative D call: TRBD2 (5 bases). Trimming took off 6 bases at V and 4 bases at J, with 13 bases between the two ends. The CDR3 extends over 13 amino acids. Germline V gives CDR1 MDHEN, CDR2 SYDVKM. Here the CDR3 reads CASSSGREYEQYF. In DNA form, the CDR3 reads TGTGCCAGCAGCTCCGGACGGGAATACGAGCAGTACTTC.

The gene calls are TRBV19 and TRBJ1-2; 7 positions match TRBD1. V was clipped by 8 bases and J by 7 bases; unmatched bases: 13. The CDR3 sequence is 14 residues long. Germline V gene data show CDR1 as LNHDA and CDR2 as SQIVND (reference sequence). CDR3 nucleotides: TGTGCCAGTGAAAACTACCGACAGGGTGGTGGCTACACCTTC. Protein: CASENYRQGGGYTF.

CDR3 sequence (DNA): TGTGCCACCGAGGGGGCCCAGCCCCAGCATTTT. The encoded protein is CATEGAQPQHF. The chain joins TRBV28 to TRBJ1-5, with 7 bases matching TRBD1. The V gene's germline CDR1 is MDHEN and CDR2 SYDVKM. There are 11 residues in the CDR3. The J segment lost 7 bases and the V segment lost 10 bases, leaving 4 bases of the junction unmatched.

J is TRBJ2-7 and V is TRBV10-3; 8 bases are shared with TRBD2. This CDR3 is 16 amino acids long. V lost 4 bases, J lost 4 bases, and 12 bases stayed unmatched. Germline lookup yields CDR1 ENHRY and CDR2 SYGVKD. CDR3 sequence: CAISGQTGGPRYEQYF. Here the CDR3 DNA reads TGTGCCATCAGTGGACAGACGGGAGGGCCCCGGTACGAGCAGTACTTC.

The chain employs TRBV5-6 and TRBJ2-7; 11 bases align to TRBD2. Germline assignment: CDR1 SGHDT and CDR2 YYEEEE. The CDR3 is 15 residues long. The V segment lost 0 bases and the J segment 7 bases; nucleotides outside the gene matches: 6. The CDR3 nucleotides read TGTGCCAGCAGCTTGGGTCTAGCGGGAGGAAGGGAGCAGTACTTC. Translated: CASSLGLAGGREQYF.

The genes are TRBV13 and TRBJ1-1; D gene uncertain. V lost 2 bases to trimming and J lost 4 bases, with 11 bases between them. CDR3 length: 14 amino acids. Germline V gene sequence: CDR1 PRHDT, CDR2 FYEKMQ (reference sequence). The CDR3 DNA reads TGTGCCAGCAGCTTAACCAGGCGTGGCACTGAAGCTTTCTTT. Its translation: CASSLTRRGTEAFF.

The chain uses TRBV27 and TRBJ2-2; maybe TRBD2 (6 bases). Germline V gene sequence: CDR1 MNHEY, CDR2 SMNVEV (reference sequence). V lost 0 bases and J lost 3, with 14 bases in between. This CDR3 has 17 amino acids. The CDR3 nucleotides are TGTGCCAGCAGTTTATCTTTCGCGGGGATTGACACCGGGGAGCTGTTTTTT. Protein: CASSLSFAGIDTGELFF.

The chain couples TRBV10-2 to TRBJ2-7; D is perhaps TRBD1 (6 bases). Germline V CDR1 and CDR2: WSHSY, SAAADI. The CDR3 totals 13 residues. Trimming pared 8 bases from V and 2 bases from J, leaving 13 bases between. CDR3 coding DNA: TGCGCCAGCGTTCAGGGGATGACCTACGAGCAGTACTTC. It codes for CASVQGMTYEQYF.

This rearrangement joins TRBV27 to TRBJ1-5; the match to TRBD1 covers 8 bases. The germline V gene has CDR1 MNHEY and CDR2 SMNVEV (reference sequence). The CDR3 length is 16 residues. J lost 5 bases, V lost 7 bases, and 13 bases had no gene match. The CDR3 reads CASTPRGTGDYQPQHF. Here the CDR3 DNA reads TGTGCCAGCACTCCAAGGGGGACAGGAGACTATCAGCCCCAGCATTTT.

V is TRBV5-6 and J is TRBJ2-1; D perhaps matches TRBD1 (5 bases). The germline V and J ends were trimmed by 4 bases and 4 bases, with 6 bases remaining between them. From germline, CDR1 is SGHDT and CDR2 YYEEEE. This CDR3 spans 12 amino acids. The CDR3: CASSQGYNEQFF. The CDR3, as DNA: TGTGCCAGCAGCCAGGGATACAATGAGCAGTTCTTC. Using reference TRBV5-6 and TRBJ2-1 for the parts outside the CDR3, the full variable domain is DAGVTQSPTHLIKTRGQQVTLRCSPKSGHDTVSWYQQALGQGPQFIFQYYEEEERQRGNFPDRFSGHQFPNYSSELNVNALLLGDSALYLCASSQGYNEQFFGPGTRLTVL.

The chain combines TRBV10-2 with TRBJ1-3, with a tentative D call TRBD1 (6 bases). The CDR3 runs to 14 residues. V dropped 3 bases and J dropped 4 bases, with 10 bases sitting between them. CDR1 and CDR2 from the germline V gene are WSHSY and SAAADI. DNA for the CDR3: TGCGCCAGCAGTGACAGGGGCCTCGGAAACACCATATATTTT. This sequence encodes CASSDRGLGNTIYF.

The V gene is TRBV11-2, the J gene TRBJ2-6, with D maybe TRBD1 (6 bases). Trimming cost V 5 bases and J 0 bases, with 8 bases left between them. The CDR3 extends over 15 amino acids. CDR1 and CDR2 from the germline V gene are SGHAT and FQNNGV. The CDR3, as DNA: TGTGCCAGCAGCCAGGGGCACTCTGGGGCCAACGTCCTGACTTTC. Amino acid sequence: CASSQGHSGANVLTF.

The chain recombines TRBV4-1 with TRBJ2-1; TRBD2 matches at 10 bases. From germline, CDR1 is MGHRA and CDR2 YSYEKL. The CDR3 consists of 17 residues. The V and J ends lost 1 base and 5 bases, in that order; junction bases with no gene match: 8. CDR3 sequence reads: CASSQAPTSGANNEQFF. The CDR3 region has the DNA TGCGCCAGCAGCCAAGCACCTACTAGCGGGGCAAACAATGAGCAGTTCTTC.

The chain uses TRBV19 and TRBJ2-2; 9 bases line up with TRBD2. V lost 6 bases and J lost 2; bases outside the gene matches: 7. Germline V CDR1 and CDR2: LNHDA, SQIVND (reference sequence). The CDR3 length is 16 residues. The CDR3 reads CASRGVAGVNTGELFF. CDR3 in DNA: TGTGCCAGTAGGGGGGTAGCGGGGGTTAACACCGGGGAGCTGTTTTTT.

The J gene is TRBJ2-1, the V gene TRBV27; 11 bases line up with TRBD2. Trimming took 6 bases from V and 8 from J; bases not matched to a gene: 6. The germline V gene has CDR1 MNHEY and CDR2 SMNVEV (reference sequence). CDR3 length: 14 amino acids. The CDR3 nucleotides read TGTGCCAGCAGGTTAGCGGGAGGGCCCTATGAGCAGTTCTTC. It translates to CASRLAGGPYEQFF.

This chain connects TRBV6-6 to TRBJ2-1; 8 bases fit TRBD1. V trimming: 4 bases; J trimming: 7 bases; junction bases outside the gene matches: 9. Germline values: CDR1 MNHNY, CDR2 SVGAGI (reference sequence). This CDR3 comprises 15 residues. The CDR3 is CASSWSGGRSNEQFF. The CDR3 nucleotides read TGTGCCAGCAGTTGGTCAGGGGGCAGGTCGAATGAGCAGTTCTTC.

The gene calls are TRBV13 and TRBJ2-1; D gene unclear. The CDR3 is 14 residues long. The germline V and J ends were trimmed by 7 bases and 7 bases, with 17 bases remaining between them. Germline V gives CDR1 PRHDT, CDR2 FYEKMQ (reference sequence). The CDR3 sequence: CASTLGRVRNEQFF. Written as DNA, the CDR3 is TGTGCCAGCACCCTAGGGCGCGTCCGGAATGAGCAGTTCTTC.